This T cell receptor beta chain came from a study of T cell clones after liver transplantation. As for the study in general: TCRbeta sequencing after a pre-transplant mixed lymphocyte reaction identified graft-donor-reactive clones, later tracked in post-transplant blood. Subjects received no induction therapy and standard immunosuppression until randomization at 12-24 months post-transplant.

Sequencing was performed with immunoSEQ multiplex PCR; in TCRdb, only in-frame clones are kept and a portion is missing. The data contain tens of thousands of clones, 90% to 95% of them singletons. The sequencing here drew on CD8+ T cells from blood, taken 12 months after liver transplant. This TCR derives from a human patient who received a liver transplant. Part of the T cell pool may stem from the graft donor.

CDR3 nucleotides: TGTGCCAGCAGCGGGGCCCCCGGGGGGTCCTACAATGAGCAGTTCTTC. Its translation is CASSGAPGGSYNEQFF. This chain uses TRBV9 with TRBJ2-1; 7 bases match TRBD2. The CDR3 is 16 residues long. Per germline, CDR1 SGDLS and CDR2 YYNGEE. J lost 1 base, V lost 3 bases, and 7 bases had no gene match. Combining the CDR3 with reference TRBV9 and TRBJ2-1 gives the whole variable domain DSGVTQTPKHLITATGQRVTLRCSPRSGDLSVYWYQQSLDQGLQFLIQYYNGEERAKGNILERFSAQQFPDLHSELNLSSLELGDSALYFCASSGAPGGSYNEQFFGPGTRLTVL.